A selection of T cell receptor beta chains follows, all from one sample in a study of cytomegalovirus exposure and HLA in healthy donors. Measured with immunoSEQ multiplex PCR; TCRdb has only the in-frame clones, and not every one. The sample consists of 120,000 to 150,000 clones, approximately 80% of them appearing once. Sequenced material: PBMCs. Receptors were obtained from a male donor in good health and CMV-seronegative. The CDR3 runs from the conserved cysteine through the conserved F or W. Fields, in order: clone size, CDR3 length, J gene, V gene, D gene, CDR3 protein, CDR3 DNA. A D gene is named only where the DNA matches it firmly. Some rows have no size entry. The others give once, few or many, or a class for an expanded clone.

>once|13|TRBJ1-1|TRBV7-9|.
CASSPLRNTEAFF
TGTGCCAGCAGCCCCCTCAGGAACACTGAAGCTTTCTTT
>.|14|TRBJ1-2|TRBV5-1|.
CASSLETPNYGYTF
TGCGCCAGCAGCTTGGAAACACCTAACTATGGCTACACCTTC
>.|14|TRBJ2-3|TRBV29-1|TRBD2
CSVRSGGRGDTQYF
TGCAGCGTCCGTAGCGGGGGCCGGGGGGATACGCAGTATTTT
>few|19|TRBJ2-3|TRBV18|TRBD2
CASSRYPPGLAGEADTQYF
TGTGCCAGCTCACGATACCCACCGGGACTAGCGGGGGAGGCAGATACGCAGTATTTT
>.|16|TRBJ2-2|TRBV7-9|.
CASSNQMGGNTGELFF
TGTGCCAGCAGCAATCAAATGGGAGGGAACACCGGGGAGCTGTTTTTT
>.|13|TRBJ2-1|TRBV10-1|.
CASSPGTYNEQFF
TGCGCCAGCTCCCCAGGGACATACAATGAGCAGTTCTTC
>.|15|TRBJ1-3|TRBV30|.
CAWASGLLSGNTIYF
TGTGCCTGGGCCAGTGGGCTCCTCTCTGGAAACACCATATATTTT
>few|14|TRBJ2-7|TRBV5-1|TRBD1
CASRPGTGPHEQYF
TGCGCCAGCAGACCTGGGACAGGGCCCCACGAGCAGTACTTC
>few|14|TRBJ1-6|TRBV28|.
CASRSGSLNSPLHF
TGTGCCAGCAGGTCCGGGAGCCTTAATTCACCCCTCCACTTT
>.|16|TRBJ1-2|TRBV30|.
CAWSPRVKGPLYGYTF
TGTGCCTGGAGTCCACGTGTAAAGGGGCCGCTCTATGGCTACACCTTC
>.|13|TRBJ1-5|TRBV27|.
CASSLTGLEPQHF
TGTGCCAGCAGTTTGACCGGGTTGGAGCCCCAGCATTTT
>few|16|TRBJ2-6|TRBV2|TRBD2
CASTWDGRSGANVLTF
TGTGCCAGCACATGGGACGGGAGGTCCGGGGCCAACGTCCTGACTTTC
>.|16|TRBJ1-6|TRBV5-4|.
CASSLGGYTYNSPLHF
TGTGCCAGCAGCTTAGGGGGTTACACCTATAATTCACCCCTCCACTTT
>.|15|TRBJ2-7|TRBV4-3|.
CASSQDRQGSYEQYF
TGCGCCAGCAGCCAAGATCGCCAGGGTAGCTACGAGCAGTACTTC
>.|15|TRBJ2-3|TRBV10-3|TRBD1
CAISYGQASTDTQYF
TGTGCCATCAGTTACGGACAGGCATCCACAGATACGCAGTATTTT
>once|17|TRBJ2-4|TRBV2|.
CASSGQGGELAKNIQYF
TGTGCCAGCAGTGGCCAAGGGGGGGAGCTAGCCAAAAACATTCAGTACTTC
>.|14|TRBJ2-7|TRBV5-5|TRBD1
CASSFTGGESKQYF
TGTGCCAGCAGCTTCACAGGGGGCGAAAGCAAGCAGTACTTC